One and the same sample provided the 27 T cell receptor beta chains below, sequenced in a study of cytomegalovirus exposure and HLA in healthy donors. PCR primers comprised 60 Vbeta and 13 Jbeta primers. Sequencing was performed with immunoSEQ multiplex PCR; in TCRdb, only in-frame clones are kept and a portion is missing. The sample consists of 77,000 or so clones, roughly 84% of them appearing once. The source material was PBMCs. The receptors stem from a man between 65 and 85 years old in good health and CMV-seropositive.

This sequence joins TRBV9 and TRBJ2-2, with D hard to call. V was clipped by 4 bases and J by 4 bases, with 5 bases between them. Germline lookup yields CDR1 SGDLS and CDR2 YYNGEE. There are 12 residues in the CDR3. The CDR3 sequence: CASSKSTGELFF. DNA for the CDR3: TGTGCCAGCAGCAAGAGCACCGGGGAGCTGTTTTTT.

The rearrangement links TRBV11-2 to TRBJ2-3; 8 nucleotides align to TRBD2. Germline loops: CDR1 SGHAT, CDR2 FQNNGV. Losses at the gene ends were 5 bases for V and 2 bases for J; bases not matched to a gene: 9. The CDR3 extends over 16 amino acids. CDR3 amino acids: CASSPGGGALTDTQYF. Here the CDR3 DNA reads TGTGCCAGCAGCCCCGGGGGGGGAGCGCTCACAGATACGCAGTATTTT.

About this clone itself: The junction and the germline gene differ at one end; a read error may be behind it. The gene calls are TRBV7-9 and TRBJ1-1; no firm D call. The CDR3 loop spans 12 amino acids. Germline CDR1 and CDR2: SEHNR and FQNEAQ (reference sequence). DNA of the CDR3: TGTTCCAGCAGCTACACGAACACTGAAGCTTTCTTT. This sequence encodes CSSSYTNTEAFF.

The chain uses TRBV10-3 and TRBJ2-3; tentative D call: TRBD2 (10 bases). The V gene lost 4 bases and the J gene lost 5 bases, with 22 bases spanning the gap. The CDR3 is made up of 17 amino acids. Germline lookup yields CDR1 ENHRY and CDR2 SYGVKD. Here the CDR3 DNA reads TGTGCCATCAGTGCTTCACCTAGCGGGGGACAGGGAGATACGCAGTATTTT. It specifies CAISASPSGGQGDTQYF.

The rearrangement links TRBV7-9 to TRBJ1-1, with D maybe TRBD1 (5 bases). V lost 7 bases, J lost 4 bases, and 16 bases lay in between. Germline V CDR1 and CDR2: SEHNR, FQNEAQ (reference sequence). This CDR3 contains 14 residues. CDR3 amino acids: CASTGGGEGTEAFF. The DNA for the CDR3 is TGTGCCAGCACCGGGGGGGGAGAGGGCACTGAAGCTTTCTTT.

V is TRBV2 and J is TRBJ2-1; D gene ambiguous. The CDR3 runs to 15 residues. The V end lost 4 bases, the J end lost 2 bases, and 12 bases lay between the germline ends. Germline V gene lookup returns CDR1 SNHLY and CDR2 FYNNEI. This CDR3 reads CASSVRRIAYNEQFF. The CDR3 DNA sequence: TGTGCCAGCAGTGTGAGGAGAATCGCCTACAATGAGCAGTTCTTC.

This clone has only a few counts. V gene TRBV4-1 combines with J gene TRBJ2-7; 10 bases match TRBD2. CDR3 length: 16 residues. V lost 3 bases and J lost 3; bases outside the gene matches: 8. Germline values: CDR1 MGHRA, CDR2 YSYEKL. Written as DNA, the CDR3 is TGCGCCAGCAGCCAGGGAACTAGCGGGGTCGACTACGAGCAGTACTTC. Encoded protein: CASSQGTSGVDYEQYF.

V gene TRBV6-5 combines with J gene TRBJ2-2, with 9 bases matching TRBD1. Germline CDR1 reads MNHEY; CDR2 reads SVGAGI. The CDR3 has 15 amino acids. V was pared by 10 bases and J by 4 bases, with 10 bases of the junction left unmatched. CDR3 in amino acids: CATQDRGAGTGELFF. The CDR3 coding sequence is TGTGCCACCCAGGACAGGGGCGCAGGCACCGGGGAGCTGTTTTTT.

The rearrangement links TRBV6-1 to TRBJ1-2; D unresolved. Trimming took 2 bases from V and 8 from J, leaving 15 bases between them. Germline V lookup: CDR1 MNHNS, CDR2 SASEGT. This CDR3 comprises 14 residues. The CDR3 protein is CASSENGRARGYTF. CDR3 nucleotides: TGTGCCAGCAGTGAAAATGGGAGGGCTAGAGGCTACACCTTC.

The chain is built from TRBV30 and TRBJ2-3, with a tentative D call TRBD2 (5 bases). The CDR3 length is 12 residues. The germline gives CDR1 GTSNPN, CDR2 SVGIG (reference sequence). The germline V and J ends were trimmed by 8 bases and 0 bases, with 9 bases remaining between them. The CDR3 spells CASGSSTDTQYF. In DNA form, the CDR3 reads TGTGCCAGCGGTTCTAGCACAGATACGCAGTATTTT.

V and J are TRBV5-1 and TRBJ2-5, with D hard to call. The CDR3 sequence is 12 residues long. Per the germline V gene, CDR1 is SGHRS and CDR2 is YFSETQ. Deletions cut 3 bases from V and 0 bases from J, with 3 bases between. The chain's CDR3 is CASSSNQETQYF. The CDR3, as DNA: TGCGCCAGCAGCTCCAACCAAGAGACCCAGTACTTC. The variable domain in full, completed from reference TRBV5-1 and TRBJ2-5, reads KAGVTQTPRYLIKTRGQQVTLSCSPISGHRSVSWYQQTPGQGLQFLFEYFSETQRNKGNFPGRFSGRQFSNSRSEMNVSTLELGDSALYLCASSSNQETQYFGPGTRLLVL.

J is TRBJ2-4 and V is TRBV7-2, with a tentative D call TRBD2 (6 bases). The CDR3 is 14 residues long. Germline values: CDR1 SGHTA, CDR2 FQGNSA. The V end was cut by 3 bases, the J end by 7 bases, with 13 bases between. The CDR3 DNA sequence: TGTGCCAGCAGCTTGGCCGGGGGATGGAACATTCAGTACTTC. Its protein product is CASSLAGGWNIQYF.

The chain links TRBV10-3 to TRBJ1-1; D gene uncertain. The CDR3 consists of 14 residues. V lost 0 bases to trimming and J lost 1 base, with 6 bases between them. Germline lookup yields CDR1 ENHRY and CDR2 SYGVKD. The CDR3 region is CAISESRQNTEAFF. In DNA form, the CDR3 reads TGTGCCATCAGTGAGTCGCGGCAGAACACTGAAGCTTTCTTT.

The chain couples TRBV19 to TRBJ1-3, with a possible D match to TRBD1 (6 bases). The CDR3 extends over 15 amino acids. V gave up 5 bases and J gave up 0 bases, with 11 bases separating them. From germline, CDR1 is LNHDA and CDR2 SQIVND (reference sequence). The CDR3 nucleotides are TGTGCCAGTAGTCTGGACAGTAACTCTGGAAACACCATATATTTT. Residues: CASSLDSNSGNTIYF.

The chain recombines TRBV2 with TRBJ1-1, with D possibly matching TRBD1 (6 bases). V lost 2 bases, J lost 4 bases, and 17 bases lay in between. From germline, CDR1 is SNHLY and CDR2 FYNNEI. CDR3 length equals 16 residues. DNA for the CDR3: TGTGCCAGCAGTGAATGGAGAGGGGGGGTAGGCACTGAAGCTTTCTTT. Protein product: CASSEWRGGVGTEAFF.

The V gene is TRBV5-1, the J gene TRBJ2-3, with TRBD1 as a possible D gene (5 bases). V shed 4 bases and J shed 4 bases, with 13 bases lying between them. The CDR3 extends over 14 amino acids. Germline CDR1 SGHRS, CDR2 YFSETQ. CDR3 nucleotide sequence: TGCGCCAGCAGCAGACAACAGGTTTCAGATACGCAGTATTTT. Residues: CASSRQQVSDTQYF.

The chain has TRBV6-1 and TRBJ2-3; 8 nucleotides agree with TRBD2. With 7 bases clipped from V and 4 bases from J, the junction kept 10 bases outside the gene matches. From germline, CDR1 is MNHNS and CDR2 SASEGT. The CDR3 runs 15 residues. The CDR3 region has the DNA TGTGCCAGCAATCTCGCGGCGGGAGGAGCAGATACGCAGTATTTT. Translating gives CASNLAAGGADTQYF.

The V and J genes are TRBV6-5 and TRBJ2-7; D is possibly TRBD1 (6 bases). V dropped 10 bases and J dropped 0 bases, with 10 bases sitting between them. The CDR3 runs to 12 residues. Germline V gene data show CDR1 as MNHEY and CDR2 as SVGAGI. CDR3 in amino acids: CAIRDISYEQYF. DNA for the CDR3: TGTGCCATCCGGGACATCTCCTACGAGCAGTACTTC.

The rearrangement links TRBV7-9 to TRBJ2-1, with 7 bases aligning to TRBD2. Per the germline V gene, CDR1 is SEHNR and CDR2 is FQNEAQ (reference sequence). The CDR3 extends over 16 amino acids. After removal of 5 bases from V and 0 bases from J, the junction contained 7 bases not matched to a gene. The CDR3 nucleotides are TGTGCCAGCAGCCCCAGCGGGACCCTCTCCTACAATGAGCAGTTCTTC. It specifies CASSPSGTLSYNEQFF.

The CDR3 is CASKQTGGPYEQYF. The CDR3, as DNA: TGTGCCAGCAAGCAGACAGGGGGCCCATACGAGCAGTACTTC. The chain couples TRBV6-1 to TRBJ2-7; 10 bases fit TRBD1. The V segment lost 7 bases and the J segment 4 bases; nucleotides outside the gene matches: 7. The CDR3 loop spans 14 amino acids. The germline V gene has CDR1 MNHNS and CDR2 SASEGT.

The chain carries TRBV2 and TRBJ1-5; 10 bases line up with TRBD1. Germline CDR1 and CDR2: SNHLY and FYNNEI. The CDR3 length is 15 residues. Germline trimming cut 5 bases from V and 7 bases from J; bases unmatched to any gene: 8. The CDR3 coding sequence is TGTGCCAGCAGTAGATCGGGACAGGGGAACCAGCCCCAGCATTTT. Its translation is CASSRSGQGNQPQHF.

This clone came up a few times. The V call is TRBV7-2, the J call TRBJ2-1; TRBD2 matches 8 bases. CDR1 and CDR2 (germline): SGHTA, FQGNSA. The ends lost 3 bases at V and 9 bases at J; junction bases unmatched: 19. CDR3 length: 18 residues. The CDR3 protein is CASSFFMSRTSGGSEQFF. Written as DNA, the CDR3 is TGTGCCAGCAGCTTTTTCATGTCTCGTACTAGCGGAGGAAGTGAGCAGTTCTTC.

The chain carries TRBV4-1 and TRBJ1-1, with 7 positions matching TRBD1. CDR3 length: 15 residues. Unmatched junction bases numbered 6, after V lost 3 bases and J lost 2 bases. Germline V gene data show CDR1 as MGHRA and CDR2 as YSYEKL. DNA of the CDR3: TGCGCCAGCAGCCAGGGGGACAGAGTAAACACTGAAGCTTTCTTT. As protein: CASSQGDRVNTEAFF.

This clone was seen just once. This chain connects TRBV4-3 to TRBJ1-6; tentative D call: TRBD1 (5 bases). Germline V gene lookup returns CDR1 LGHNA and CDR2 YSLEER. Deletions cut 0 bases from V and 7 bases from J, with 19 bases between. The CDR3 contains 18 residues. CDR3 region: CASSQERASRGENSPLHF. As DNA, the CDR3 is TGCGCCAGCAGCCAAGAGAGGGCATCCCGGGGGGAAAATTCACCCCTCCACTTT.

The rearrangement links TRBV11-2 to TRBJ2-6; TRBD1 aligns across 7 bases. CDR1 and CDR2 from the germline V gene are SGHAT and FQNNGV. This CDR3 contains 16 residues. V lost 5 bases to trimming and J lost 1 base; unmatched junction nucleotides: 5. The CDR3 nucleotides read TGTGCCAGCAGCGTATCAGGGGGATCTGGGGCCAACGTCCTGACTTTC. Residues: CASSVSGGSGANVLTF.

This chain links TRBV4-3 with TRBJ2-7, with a weak D call TRBD2 (5 bases). The CDR3 is made up of 14 amino acids. CDR1 and CDR2 from the germline V gene are LGHNA and YSLEER. V gave up 1 base and J gave up 4 bases, with 11 bases separating them. The CDR3 loop is CASSQGEGRYEQYF. CDR3 DNA sequence: TGCGCCAGCAGCCAAGGAGAGGGCAGGTACGAGCAGTACTTC.

The chain is built from TRBV29-1 and TRBJ2-7, with 7 bases fitting TRBD2. V lost 2 bases to trimming and J lost 5 bases; unmatched junction nucleotides: 6. Germline values: CDR1 SQVTM, CDR2 ANQGSEA. The CDR3 contains 13 residues. The CDR3 is CSVERQGGNEQYF. The CDR3 DNA follows: TGCAGCGTTGAACGGCAGGGAGGGAACGAGCAGTACTTC.